The 10 T cell receptor beta chains below come from one sample, sequenced in a study of T cell clonality in common variable immunodeficiency. Clones were sequenced by immunoSEQ multiplex PCR, and TCRdb holds only the in-frame ones, with some missing. The repertoire yields tens of thousands of clones, none seen only once; the top ten contain about 1.5%. The sequenced sample was peripheral blood mononuclear cells. The receptors were sampled from a person between 18 and 70 years old in good health.

This clone occurred many times. Here the CDR3 reads CASRTDRGSDTQYF. The CDR3 DNA, read in part, is TGTGCCAGCAGAACCGACAGGGGGTCAGATACG. The chain couples TRBV7-9 to TRBJ2-3; 9 bases align to TRBD1. The CDR3 is cut off 3 residues early in the read; its end comes from the germline J gene. In germline, CDR1 is SEHNR, CDR2 FQNEAQ (reference sequence). Trimming cost V 6 bases and J 4 bases; bases outside gene matches: 5. This CDR3 is 14 amino acids long. The full variable domain, in which reference TRBV7-9 and TRBJ2-3 provide the parts outside the CDR3, is DTGVSQNPRHKITKRGQNVTFRCDPISEHNRLYWYRQTLGQGPEFLTYFQNEAQLEKSRLLSDRFSAERPKGSFSTLEIQRTEQGDSAMYLCASRTDRGSDTQYFGPGTRLTVL.

Many counts were recorded for this clone. From the germline J gene comes the end of the CDR3, since the read stops 3 residues before it. The chain carries TRBV19 and TRBJ1-4; D perhaps matches TRBD1 (5 bases). The CDR3 extends over 11 amino acids. Germline V gives CDR1 LNHDA, CDR2 SQIVND (reference sequence). Trimming removed 6 bases at V and 8 bases at J, with 7 bases between. The covered CDR3 bases are TGTGCCAGTAGGGAGGGGGAAAAA. Translated, it gives CASREGEK. The whole CDR3 protein is CASREGEKLFF.

This clone was observed many times. The read ends 3 residues shy of where the CDR3 ends; the end is completed using the germline J gene. The chain has TRBV12-5 and TRBJ2-3; D is possibly TRBD2 (6 bases). CDR1 and CDR2 (germline): LGHNT, FRNRAP. The CDR3 has 18 residues. The V end lost 2 bases, the J end lost 4 bases, and 22 bases lay between the germline ends. This chain's CDR3 is CASGLPDPRGFVADTQYF. CDR3 DNA (partial): TGTGCTAGTGGTTTGCCCGACCCGCGGGGCTTCGTGGCAGATACG.

This clone occurred many times. Read data end 3 residues before the CDR3 end; the end is taken from the germline J gene. The chain links TRBV19 to TRBJ2-1; 8 bases fit TRBD2. Trimming at V came to 0 bases and at J to 4 bases, leaving 5 bases not matched to a gene. From germline, CDR1 is LNHDA and CDR2 SQIVND (reference sequence). The CDR3 sequence is 16 residues long. CDR3: CASSIDNGGGYNEQFF. CDR3 DNA, as far as it was read: TGTGCCAGTAGTATAGATAACGGGGGGGGGTACAATGAG.

In this sample, this clone turned up many times. The same CDR3 is also encoded by other DNA sequences in this sample. CDR3 amino acids: CASSLGRSTDTQYF. Partial CDR3 DNA: TGCGCCAGCAGCTTGGGCAGGTCCACAGATACG. The chain couples TRBV5-1 to TRBJ2-3; D is uncertain. Read sequence stops 3 residues before the CDR3 end, and the germline J gene provides the missing end. The CDR3 spans 14 residues. Germline V gives CDR1 SGHRS, CDR2 YFSETQ. The V end was cut by 0 bases, the J end by 2 bases, with 7 bases between.

This clone was seen ten or more times. Incomplete CDR3 DNA: TGTGCCAGCAGTCCCACGAACAGGGCAGGCTACAATGAG. Protein product: CASSPTNRAGYNE. The CDR3, in full, reads CASSPTNRAGYNEQFF. The chain joins TRBV7-8 to TRBJ2-1, with D possibly being TRBD1 (6 bases). The CDR3 goes on 3 residues after the read ends, and that part is filled in from the germline J gene. The germline gives CDR1 SGHVS, CDR2 FQNEAQ. The V end was cut by 6 bases, the J end by 3 bases, with 18 bases between. This CDR3 region has 16 residues. The whole variable domain, remainder taken from reference TRBV7-8 and TRBJ2-1, is GAGVSQSPRYKVAKRGQDVALRCDPISGHVSLFWYQQALGQGPEFLTYFQNEAQLDKSGLPSDRFFAERPEGSVSTLKIQRTQQEDSAVYLCASSPTNRAGYNEQFFGPGTRLTVL.

Ten or more counts support this clone. The read comes to an end 3 residues before the CDR3 does, leaving the germline J gene to fill in the end. This chain uses TRBV5-6 with TRBJ2-5, with 7 bases fitting TRBD1. This CDR3 spans 15 amino acids. J was trimmed by 4 bases and V by 0 bases; bases with no gene match: 6. Germline V CDR1 and CDR2: SGHDT, YYEEEE. CDR3 DNA (partial): TGTGCCAGCAGCTTGGAACCGGGACAGCCAGAGACC. It translates to CASSLEPGQPET. In full, the CDR3 is CASSLEPGQPETQYF.

This clone was detected ten times or more. Coverage ceases 3 residues before the CDR3 finishes, and the germline J gene fills in the end. The chain is built from TRBV20-1 and TRBJ1-1; D call uncertain. The CDR3 has 13 residues. CDR1 DFQATT and CDR2 SNEGSKA come from the germline V gene (reference sequence). Trimming pared 5 bases from V and 4 bases from J, leaving 14 bases between. The part of the CDR3 DNA that was read is TGCAGTGCTGATGACAACGGGGTCACTGAA. Translating gives CSADDNGVTE. The entire CDR3 is CSADDNGVTEAFF.

This clone occurred many times. The read ends 3 residues early relative to the CDR3; the germline J gene fills the gap. The rearrangement links TRBV28 to TRBJ2-2; 8 bases match TRBD1. This CDR3 spans 14 amino acids. CDR1 MDHEN and CDR2 SYDVKM come from the germline V gene. Trimming took 3 bases from V and 7 from J; bases not matched to a gene: 4. The sequenced part of the CDR3 DNA is TGTGCCAGCAGTTTCGGGACAGGTTACGGGGAG. Translation gives CASSFGTGYGE. The CDR3, in full, reads CASSFGTGYGELFF.

This clone was recorded many times. The CDR3 extends 3 residues past the end of the read, so its final part is completed from the germline J gene. The chain has TRBV6-2 or TRBV6-3 and TRBJ2-7; 11 bases agree with TRBD2. The CDR3 contains 14 residues. Germline CDR1 MNHEY, CDR2 SVGEGT. Trimming took 6 bases from V and 5 from J; bases not matched to a gene: 6. CDR3 in amino acids: CASSQLAGANEQYF. CDR3 DNA, as far as it was read: TGTGCCAGCAGCCAACTAGCGGGAGCCAACGAG.